This T cell receptor beta chain was retrieved from a study of cytomegalovirus exposure and HLA in healthy donors. Study observations and caveats: The authors confirmed in vitro that a few CMV-associated chains were specific for CMV antigens.

The donors were part of the validation cohort, which consisted of more than 90 subjects and was separate from the first cohort of under 750 subjects. This clone was picked up one time. Its antigen is unidentified. Method: immunoSEQ multiplex PCR; TCRdb's copy keeps in-frame clones and lacks some. The sample consists of roughly 100,000 clones, roughly nine tenths of them appearing once. The CDR3 loop spans 12 amino acids. CDR1 and CDR2 (germline): SGHAT, FQNNGV. V lost 10 bases and J lost 5; bases outside the gene matches: 5. This chain links TRBV11-2 with TRBJ2-5; TRBD1 matches 9 bases. This receptor was obtained from a young woman in good health and CMV-seropositive. The specimen sequenced was PBMCs. CDR3 in amino acids: CATTGGGETQYF. CDR3 sequence (DNA): TGTGCCACCACAGGGGGCGGGGAGACCCAGTACTTC.